These 24 T cell receptor beta chains share one sample of origin, sequenced in a study of technical replicates of blood from four donors. Data came from immunoSEQ multiplex PCR; TCRdb stores just in-frame clones and leaves some out. In the table there are about 64,000 clones, 70% to 90% of which are singletons. The sequenced material came from PBMCs. The source is a human donor in good health. Some clones in this sample may be carry-over from other donors' samples.

V and J are TRBV6-5 and TRBJ1-2; 8 nucleotides agree with TRBD1. Germline lookup yields CDR1 MNHEY and CDR2 SVGAGI. V shed 6 bases and J 3 bases; nucleotides not matched to a gene: 9. The CDR3 extends over 15 amino acids. In DNA, the CDR3 is TGTGCCAGCAGAAACGACAGGGGAGCGGACTATGGCTACACCTTC. This translates into CASRNDRGADYGYTF.

The J gene is TRBJ2-1, the V gene TRBV6-1, with D maybe TRBD2 (7 bases). CDR3 length: 15 amino acids. V dropped 1 base and J dropped 4 bases, with 11 bases sitting between them. Per the germline V gene, CDR1 is MNHNS and CDR2 is SASEGT. The CDR3 protein is CASSEEGGVYNEQFF. CDR3 sequence (DNA): TGTGCCAGCAGTGAAGAGGGGGGGGTATACAATGAGCAGTTCTTC.

V gene TRBV7-9 combines with J gene TRBJ1-1; tentatively, D is TRBD1 (6 bases). Deletions cut 2 bases from V and 1 base from J, with 14 bases between. The CDR3 consists of 16 residues. CDR1 and CDR2 from the germline V gene are SEHNR and FQNEAQ (reference sequence). The CDR3 DNA is TGTGCCAGCAGCTTACCGTCTATGGGACAGAACACTGAAGCTTTCTTT. Protein: CASSLPSMGQNTEAFF.

This rearrangement joins TRBV27 to TRBJ2-2, with D maybe TRBD1 (6 bases). The V end was cut by 5 bases, the J end by 1 base, with 20 bases between. This CDR3 has 18 residues. Germline V gene data show CDR1 as MNHEY and CDR2 as SMNVEV (reference sequence). CDR3 loop: CASSPQFQGFGNTGELFF. DNA for the CDR3: TGTGCCAGCAGTCCACAATTTCAGGGGTTCGGGAACACCGGGGAGCTGTTTTTT.

This chain connects TRBV4-2 to TRBJ1-2; 9 nucleotides line up with TRBD1. The V segment lost 0 bases and the J segment 7 bases; nucleotides outside the gene matches: 9. Looked up from germline, CDR1 is LGHNA and CDR2 is YNFKEQ. This CDR3 spans 16 amino acids. CDR3 in amino acids: CASSQDFSGTGFGYTF. The CDR3, as DNA: TGTGCCAGCAGCCAAGATTTCTCCGGGACAGGGTTTGGCTACACCTTC.

This clone came up once. J is TRBJ1-3 and V is TRBV11-3; unclear D gene. The CDR3 consists of 14 residues. V dropped 3 bases and J dropped 1 base, with 7 bases sitting between them. In germline, CDR1 is SGHNT, CDR2 YENEEA. The CDR3: CASSFSGSGNTIYF. In nucleotides, the CDR3 is TGTGCCAGCAGCTTCTCGGGATCTGGAAACACCATATATTTT.

This clone was observed once. The chain employs TRBV6-5 and TRBJ2-1, with 7 bases matching TRBD1. V shed 6 bases, J shed 6 bases, and the junction held 11 bases outside the gene matches. This CDR3 is 15 amino acids long. From germline, CDR1 is MNHEY and CDR2 SVGAGI. In DNA, the CDR3 is TGTGCCAGCAGCAGACAGGGAACCCCAGTCAATGAGCAGTTCTTC. It yields the protein CASSRQGTPVNEQFF.

This clone was seen once. The chain uses TRBV27 and TRBJ2-1; D possibly corresponds to TRBD2 (6 bases). Germline V lookup: CDR1 MNHEY, CDR2 SMNVEV (reference sequence). The CDR3 extends over 15 amino acids. V was trimmed by 0 bases and J by 0 bases, leaving 6 bases between them. CDR3: CASSLSGGSYNEQFF. Here the CDR3 DNA reads TGTGCCAGCAGTTTATCCGGGGGCTCCTACAATGAGCAGTTCTTC.

The rearrangement joins TRBV5-1 to TRBJ1-3; weak D call: TRBD1 (5 bases). Germline CDR1 reads SGHRS; CDR2 reads YFSETQ. The CDR3 consists of 15 residues. V was shortened by 6 bases and J by 4 bases, with 17 bases between the two germline ends. In nucleotides, the CDR3 is TGCGCCAGCACCCAGGGTCGGGGGGTCGGAAACACCATATATTTT. It encodes CASTQGRGVGNTIYF.

The genes are TRBV7-9 and TRBJ2-5, with D unresolved. Between the trimmed V and J ends, which lost 2 bases and 3 bases, there was a span of 13 bases. Per the germline V gene, CDR1 is SEHNR and CDR2 is FQNEAQ (reference sequence). The CDR3 covers 15 residues. In DNA form, the CDR3 reads TGTGCCAGCAGCTTAAATTGGCTACAGAAAGAGACCCAGTACTTC. It translates to CASSLNWLQKETQYF.

This chain uses TRBV5-1 with TRBJ2-2, with 9 bases matching TRBD1. In germline, CDR1 is SGHRS, CDR2 YFSETQ. The junction had 8 bases not matched to a gene; V was cut back by 1 base and J by 4 bases. The CDR3 is 17 residues long. The CDR3, as DNA: TGCGCCAGCAGCTTGCAACAGGGGGCGATCGGCACCGGGGAGCTGTTTTTT. Protein sequence: CASSLQQGAIGTGELFF.

The chain employs TRBV2 and TRBJ1-2; D unresolved. Germline CDR1 is SNHLY and CDR2 is FYNNEI. Trimming removed 3 bases at V and 6 bases at J, with 17 bases between. The CDR3 consists of 15 residues. DNA of the CDR3: TGTGCCAGCAGTGAGTGGACGGGGAGAGGAAATGGCTACACCTTC. Its translation: CASSEWTGRGNGYTF.

This sequence joins TRBV7-9 and TRBJ1-2, with D maybe TRBD1 (6 bases). The V end was cut by 4 bases, the J end by 7 bases, with 16 bases between. Germline CDR1 reads SEHNR; CDR2 reads FQNEAQ (reference sequence). The CDR3 is 14 amino acids. The CDR3 bases are TGTGCCAGCAGCTCCCCCGAGGGGGTTGGTGGCTACACCTTC. Residues: CASSSPEGVGGYTF.

J is TRBJ2-3 and V is TRBV5-6; TRBD2 is a possible D gene (5 bases). Trimming took 2 bases from V and 4 from J, leaving 11 bases between them. Per germline, CDR1 SGHDT and CDR2 YYEEEE. The CDR3 is made up of 14 amino acids. This CDR3 is CASSFGPGSDTQYF. The CDR3 DNA sequence: TGTGCCAGCAGCTTCGGACCGGGGTCAGATACGCAGTATTTT.

The rearrangement uses TRBV4-2 and TRBJ2-7; 9 bases match TRBD1. CDR1 is LGHNA, CDR2 YNFKEQ, per germline. Unmatched junction bases numbered 3, after V lost 3 bases and J lost 0 bases. The CDR3 covers 15 residues. CDR3 coding DNA: TGTGCCAGCAGCCAGACAGGGGGAAGCTCCTACGAGCAGTACTTC. It yields the protein CASSQTGGSSYEQYF.

With respect to this clone: The junction departs from germline at one end; a sequencing error may be responsible. The chain links TRBV5-6 to TRBJ2-4; a possible D gene is TRBD2 (7 bases). The germline gives CDR1 SGHDT, CDR2 YYEEEE. The CDR3 sequence is 18 residues long. CDR3 region: CAGSRGGLRETVKNIQYF. The CDR3 region has the DNA TGTGCCGGCAGCAGGGGAGGTTTGCGGGAGACAGTCAAAAACATTCAGTACTTC.

The CDR3 loop is CASSLSGRGDEQYF. The CDR3 DNA follows: TGTGCCAGTAGTCTAAGCGGGAGAGGCGACGAGCAGTACTTC. The genes are TRBV19 and TRBJ2-7; 8 bases match TRBD2. V gave up 5 bases and J gave up 5 bases; unmatched junction bases: 8. Germline V lookup: CDR1 LNHDA, CDR2 SQIVND (reference sequence). This CDR3 is 14 amino acids long. The variable domain in full, completed from reference TRBV19 and TRBJ2-7, reads DGGITQSPKYLFRKEGQNVTLSCEQNLNHDAMYWYRQDPGQGLRLIYYSQIVNDFQKGDIAEGYSVSREKKESFPLTVTSAQKNPTAFYLCASSLSGRGDEQYFGPGTRLTVT.

The J gene is TRBJ2-1, the V gene TRBV7-2; a weak D match, TRBD2 (5 bases). V dropped 5 bases and J dropped 1 base, with 9 bases sitting between them. Germline V lookup: CDR1 SGHTA, CDR2 FQGNSA. This CDR3 spans 14 amino acids. The CDR3 here is CASSRPGSYNEQFF. The CDR3 nucleotides are TGTGCCAGCAGCCGACCGGGGTCCTACAATGAGCAGTTCTTC. The whole variable domain, filled in from reference TRBV7-2 and TRBJ2-1, reads GAGVSQSPSNKVTEKGKDVELRCDPISGHTALYWYRQSLGQGLEFLIYFQGNSAPDKSGLPSDRFSAERTGGSVSTLTIQRTQQEDSAVYLCASSRPGSYNEQFFGPGTRLTVL.

CDR3 DNA sequence: TGTGCCAGCAGCTTAGCAGGAGCGGGAGTGGATACGCAGTATTTT. Protein sequence: CASSLAGAGVDTQYF. The rearrangement uses TRBV11-2 and TRBJ2-3, with TRBD2 matching 8 bases. CDR1 is SGHAT, CDR2 FQNNGV, per germline. The V gene end was trimmed by 1 base and the J gene end by 6 bases; junction bases not matched to a gene: 6. This CDR3 has 15 amino acids.

The rearrangement uses TRBV7-9 and TRBJ1-6; 7 bases are a match to TRBD1. This CDR3 has 16 amino acids. CDR1 is SEHNR and CDR2 is FQNEAQ in the germline V gene (reference sequence). Trimming at V came to 5 bases and at J to 0 bases, leaving 4 bases not matched to a gene. The CDR3 loop reads CASSAQGSSYNSPLHF. The DNA of the CDR3 is TGTGCCAGCAGCGCACAGGGGAGCTCCTATAATTCACCCCTCCACTTT.

The chain uses TRBV18 and TRBJ1-1; tentatively, D is TRBD1 (5 bases). The CDR3 has 16 amino acids. Germline V gene sequence: CDR1 KGHSH, CDR2 LQKENI. Trimming removed 0 bases at V and 3 bases at J, with 14 bases between. CDR3 sequence: CASSPPRGAGDTEAFF. The CDR3, as DNA: TGTGCCAGCTCACCACCAAGGGGCGCGGGGGACACTGAAGCTTTCTTT.

This sequence joins TRBV7-9 and TRBJ2-7; 10 bases are shared with TRBD1. Germline CDR1 reads SEHNR; CDR2 reads FQNEAQ (reference sequence). The V gene end was trimmed by 3 bases and the J gene end by 7 bases; junction bases not matched to a gene: 15. This CDR3 is 17 amino acids long. CDR3 nucleotide sequence: TGTGCCAGCAGCTTTATCCCGGGACAGGGGCCCGTATGGGAGCAGTACTTC. Its translation: CASSFIPGQGPVWEQYF.

The count of this clone is one. The chain couples TRBV5-1 to TRBJ2-7, with a tentative D call TRBD2 (5 bases). This CDR3 region has 14 residues. Germline assignment: CDR1 SGHRS and CDR2 YFSETQ. The V end lost 0 bases, the J end lost 6 bases, and 13 bases lay between the germline ends. CDR3 coding DNA: TGCGCCAGCAGCTTGGGGGTCCTAGCCTCCGAGCAGTACTTC. Its protein product is CASSLGVLASEQYF.

The genes are TRBV6-1 and TRBJ2-4, with D maybe TRBD1 (7 bases). Germline V gives CDR1 MNHNS, CDR2 SASEGT. Between the trimmed V and J ends, which lost 2 bases and 7 bases, there was a span of 15 bases. The CDR3 sequence is 15 residues long. DNA of the CDR3: TGTGCCAGCAGTGAAATAGAGGGGGCGGGGAACATTCAGTACTTC. It is translated as CASSEIEGAGNIQYF.